The T cell receptor (beta chain) under discussion was sequenced for a study of T cell responses to AZD1222 COVID-19 vaccine. Study observations and caveats: Females made up more of the donors, who were largely white British, and clonal diversity may have come out too low.

Details on this clone: The antigen is not known. The limits of the CDR3 on the DNA are not certain, so only TCRdb's listed CDR3 is given.

Sequencing was performed with immunoSEQ multiplex PCR; in TCRdb, only in-frame clones are kept and a portion is missing. The profile shows 100,000 to 150,000 clones, roughly 85% of them singletons. The TCR was taken from an adult in good health. Here the sequenced sample was peripheral blood, taken on day 0 of AZD1222 vaccination.

CDR3 amino acids: CASSAMVGSGNEQFF. The chain employs TRBV12-1 and TRBJ2-1. TRBV12-1 is designated a pseudogene. The CDR3 sequence runs 15 residues, both termini included.